Sequencing of this T cell receptor (beta chain) was carried out in a study of spatial heterogeneity in lung cancer. With respect to this clonotype: What it binds is unknown.

As for time point: sample taken at primary tumor resection. Tumor, nontumor lung or frozen PBMC supplied whole RNA that was sequenced unsorted. This CDR3 region has 13 residues. Trimming took off 2 bases at V and 4 bases at J, with 9 bases between the two ends. From germline, CDR1 is MNHEY and CDR2 SVGAGI. TCRdb redid the calling of the 5' RACE reads with MiXCR, one entry per CDR3 protein. The sample yields about 75,000 distinct CDR3 sequences, about an eighth seen once. Whole-study results and caveats: Ubiquitous expanded tumor TCRs were observed in blood more at resection than follow-up.

The TCR was taken from a male donor with early-stage non-small cell lung cancer. The sequencing used PBMCs, collected at surgery. The V call is TRBV6-5, the J call TRBJ2-7; D possibly uses TRBD1 or TRBD2 (5 bases each). The CDR3 nucleotides read TGTGCCAGCAGTTACCCTGAGGGGTACGAGCAGTACTTC. It codes for CASSYPEGYEQYF.